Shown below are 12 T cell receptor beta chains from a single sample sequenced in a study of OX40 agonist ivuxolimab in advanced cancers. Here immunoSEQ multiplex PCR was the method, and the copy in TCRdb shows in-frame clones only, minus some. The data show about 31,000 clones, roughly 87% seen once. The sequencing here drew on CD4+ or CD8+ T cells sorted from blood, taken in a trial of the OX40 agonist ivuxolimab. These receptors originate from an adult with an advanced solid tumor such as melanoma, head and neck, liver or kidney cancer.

DNA for the CDR3: TGTGCCTGGAGTGTACCGGGTACCCACGAGCAGTACTTC. Translation gives CAWSVPGTHEQYF. This rearrangement joins TRBV30 to TRBJ2-7; D unclear. Trimming left V 0 bases short and J 5 bases short, with 11 bases between. Germline values: CDR1 GTSNPN, CDR2 SVGIG (reference sequence). There are 13 residues in the CDR3.

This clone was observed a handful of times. DNA of the CDR3: TGTGCCAGCAGTAAGGGAAGTTCACCCCTCCACTTT. Its protein product is CASSKGSSPLHF. This rearrangement joins TRBV7-9 to TRBJ1-6; D not certain. The germline V and J ends were trimmed by 6 bases and 9 bases, with 9 bases remaining between them. From germline, CDR1 is SEHNR and CDR2 FQNEAQ (reference sequence). This CDR3 spans 12 amino acids.

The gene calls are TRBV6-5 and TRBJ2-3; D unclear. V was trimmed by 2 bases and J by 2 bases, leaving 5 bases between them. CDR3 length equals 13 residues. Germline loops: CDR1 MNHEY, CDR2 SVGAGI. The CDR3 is CASSYSFTDTQYF. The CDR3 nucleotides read TGTGCCAGCAGTTACAGCTTCACAGATACGCAGTATTTT.

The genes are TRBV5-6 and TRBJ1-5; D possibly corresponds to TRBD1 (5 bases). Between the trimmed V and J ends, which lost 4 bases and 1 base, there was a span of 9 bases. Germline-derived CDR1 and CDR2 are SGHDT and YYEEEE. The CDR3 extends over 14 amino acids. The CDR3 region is CASSTDRSNQPQHF. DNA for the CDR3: TGTGCCAGCAGCACCGACAGAAGCAATCAGCCCCAGCATTTT.

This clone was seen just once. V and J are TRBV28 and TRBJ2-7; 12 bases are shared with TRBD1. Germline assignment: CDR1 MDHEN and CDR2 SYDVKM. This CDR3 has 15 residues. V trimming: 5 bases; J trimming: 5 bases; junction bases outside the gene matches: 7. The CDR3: CASSDPGQGAHEQYF. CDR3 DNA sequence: TGTGCCAGCAGTGACCCGGGACAGGGGGCCCACGAGCAGTACTTC.

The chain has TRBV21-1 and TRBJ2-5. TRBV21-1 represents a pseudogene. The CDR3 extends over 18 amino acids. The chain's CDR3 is CASSKLRVPCLTQETQYF. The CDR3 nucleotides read TGTGCCAGCAGCAAACTGAGAGTCCCCTGCCTCACACAAGAGACCCAGTACTTC.

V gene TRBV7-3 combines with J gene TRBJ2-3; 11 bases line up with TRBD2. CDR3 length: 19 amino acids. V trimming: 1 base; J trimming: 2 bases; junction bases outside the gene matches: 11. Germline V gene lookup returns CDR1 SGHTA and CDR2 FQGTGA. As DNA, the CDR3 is TGTGCCAGCAGCTTAAGGGCTAGCGGGGGGATAGGACCCACAGATACGCAGTATTTT. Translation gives CASSLRASGGIGPTDTQYF.

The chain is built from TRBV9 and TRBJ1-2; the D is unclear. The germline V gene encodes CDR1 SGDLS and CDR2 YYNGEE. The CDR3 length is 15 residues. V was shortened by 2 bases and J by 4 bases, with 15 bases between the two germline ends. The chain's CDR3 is CASSVGPTETYGYTF. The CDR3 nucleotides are TGTGCCAGCAGCGTCGGACCGACCGAGACCTATGGCTACACCTTC.

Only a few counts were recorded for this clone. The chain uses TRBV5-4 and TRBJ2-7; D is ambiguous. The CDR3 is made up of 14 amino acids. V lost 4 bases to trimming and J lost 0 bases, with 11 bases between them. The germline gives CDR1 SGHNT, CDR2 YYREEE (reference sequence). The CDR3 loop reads CASSPSGSSYEQYF. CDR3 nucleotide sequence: TGTGCCAGCAGCCCATCCGGCAGCTCCTACGAGCAGTACTTC.

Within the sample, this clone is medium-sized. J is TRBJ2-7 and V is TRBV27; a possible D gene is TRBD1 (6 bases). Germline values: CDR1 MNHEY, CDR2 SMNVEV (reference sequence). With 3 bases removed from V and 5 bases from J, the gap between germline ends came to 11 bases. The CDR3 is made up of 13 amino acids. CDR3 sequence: CASSFTGNHEQYF. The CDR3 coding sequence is TGTGCCAGCAGTTTCACAGGGAACCACGAGCAGTACTTC.

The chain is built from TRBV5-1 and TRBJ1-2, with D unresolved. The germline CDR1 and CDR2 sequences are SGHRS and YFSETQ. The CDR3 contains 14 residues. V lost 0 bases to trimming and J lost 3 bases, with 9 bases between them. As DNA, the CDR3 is TGCGCCAGCAGCTTGGTCCAGGATTACTATGGCTACACCTTC. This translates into CASSLVQDYYGYTF. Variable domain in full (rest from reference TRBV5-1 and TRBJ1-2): KAGVTQTPRYLIKTRGQQVTLSCSPISGHRSVSWYQQTPGQGLQFLFEYFSETQRNKGNFPGRFSGRQFSNSRSEMNVSTLELGDSALYLCASSLVQDYYGYTFGSGTRLTVV.

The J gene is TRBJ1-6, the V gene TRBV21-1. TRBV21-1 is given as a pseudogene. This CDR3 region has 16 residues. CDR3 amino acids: CASSKEKTVGNSPLHF. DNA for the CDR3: TGTGCCAGCAGCAAAGAAAAGACCGTGGGTAATTCACCCCTCCACTTT.